This T cell receptor (beta chain) was sequenced during a study of CD8 T cells in Susac syndrome. Study outcomes and limitations: The study recognized that the number of individuals in its TCR sequencing and HLA analysis was relatively small.

Trimming removed 8 bases at V and 4 bases at J, with 11 bases between. This CDR3 is 12 amino acids long. The germline CDR1 and CDR2 sequences are MNHNS and SASEGT. Reverse transcription of roughly 0.45 to 1 ug RNA was performed with random hexamers. TCRdb re-analysed the immunoSEQ multiplex PCR reads in MiXCR, keeping a single row per CDR3 protein. The sample has more than 100,000 distinct CDR3 sequences, over 80% seen once; the top ten hold roughly 0.53%. This clonotype appeared a few times. As yet, its antigen is unknown. High-throughput TCR beta sequencing covered peripheral CD8+ and CD4+ T cells. Multiple sclerosis controls were treatment-naive patients with stable or active relapsing-remitting disease.

Material: CD8+ T cells from PBMCs. This receptor was obtained from a human donor with multiple sclerosis. V and J are TRBV6-1 and TRBJ1-2; D is uncertain. CDR3: CASGLSSYGYTF. The CDR3 nucleotides read TGTGCCAGCGGTCTCTCCTCCTATGGCTACACCTTC.